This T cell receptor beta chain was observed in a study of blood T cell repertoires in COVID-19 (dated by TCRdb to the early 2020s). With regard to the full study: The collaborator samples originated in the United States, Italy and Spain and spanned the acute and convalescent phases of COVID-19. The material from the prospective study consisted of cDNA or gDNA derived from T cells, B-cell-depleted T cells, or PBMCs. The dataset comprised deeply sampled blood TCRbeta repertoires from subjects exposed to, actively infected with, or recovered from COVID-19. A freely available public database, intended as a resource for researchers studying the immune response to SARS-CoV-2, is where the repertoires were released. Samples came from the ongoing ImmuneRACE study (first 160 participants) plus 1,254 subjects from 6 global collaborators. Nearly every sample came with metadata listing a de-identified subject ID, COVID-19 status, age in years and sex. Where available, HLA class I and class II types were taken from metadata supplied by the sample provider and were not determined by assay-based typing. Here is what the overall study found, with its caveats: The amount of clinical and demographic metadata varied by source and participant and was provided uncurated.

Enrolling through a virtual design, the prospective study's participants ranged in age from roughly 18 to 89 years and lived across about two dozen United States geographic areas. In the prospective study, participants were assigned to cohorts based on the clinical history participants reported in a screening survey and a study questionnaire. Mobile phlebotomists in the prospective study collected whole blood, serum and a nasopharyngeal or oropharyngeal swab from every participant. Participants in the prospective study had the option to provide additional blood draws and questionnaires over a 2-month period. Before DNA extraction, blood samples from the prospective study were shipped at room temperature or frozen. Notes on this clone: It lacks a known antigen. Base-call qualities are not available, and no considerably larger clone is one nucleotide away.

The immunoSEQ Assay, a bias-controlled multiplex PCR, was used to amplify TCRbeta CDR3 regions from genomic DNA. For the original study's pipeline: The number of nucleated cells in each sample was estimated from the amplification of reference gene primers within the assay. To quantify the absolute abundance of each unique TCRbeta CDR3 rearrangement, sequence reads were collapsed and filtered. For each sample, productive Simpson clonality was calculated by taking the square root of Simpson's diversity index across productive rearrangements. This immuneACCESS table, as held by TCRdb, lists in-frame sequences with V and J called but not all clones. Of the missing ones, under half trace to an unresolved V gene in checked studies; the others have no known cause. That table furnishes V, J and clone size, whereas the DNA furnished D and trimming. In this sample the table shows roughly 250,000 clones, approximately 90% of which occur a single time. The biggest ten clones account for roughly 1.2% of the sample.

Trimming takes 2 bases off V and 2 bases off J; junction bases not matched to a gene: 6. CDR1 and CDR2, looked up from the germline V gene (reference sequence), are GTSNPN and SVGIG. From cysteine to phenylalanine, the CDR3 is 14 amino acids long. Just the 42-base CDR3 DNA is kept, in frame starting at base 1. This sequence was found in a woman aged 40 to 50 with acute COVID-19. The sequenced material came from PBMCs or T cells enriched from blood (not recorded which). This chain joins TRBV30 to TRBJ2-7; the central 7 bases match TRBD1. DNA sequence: TGTGCCTGGAGTATGGGACAGTCCGCCTACGAGCAGTACTTC. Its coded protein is CAWSMGQSAYEQYF.